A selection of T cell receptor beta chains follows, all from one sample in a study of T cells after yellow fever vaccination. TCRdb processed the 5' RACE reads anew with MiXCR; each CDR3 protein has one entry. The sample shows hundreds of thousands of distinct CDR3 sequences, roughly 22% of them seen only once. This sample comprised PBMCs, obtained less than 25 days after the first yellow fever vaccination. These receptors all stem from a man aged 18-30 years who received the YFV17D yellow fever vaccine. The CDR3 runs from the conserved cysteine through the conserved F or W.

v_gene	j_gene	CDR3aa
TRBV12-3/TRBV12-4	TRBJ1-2	CASKSFGFNYGYTF
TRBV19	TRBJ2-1	CASSSRGTPYNEQFF
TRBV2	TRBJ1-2	CASRVATAEAYTF
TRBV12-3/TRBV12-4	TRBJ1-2	CASSLRVYGYTF
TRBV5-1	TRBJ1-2	CASSTGDSANYGYTF
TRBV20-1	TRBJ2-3	CSADLAGNTDTQYF
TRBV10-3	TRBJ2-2	CAINERGGSGELFF
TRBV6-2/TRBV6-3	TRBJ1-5	CASNNWRGGIQPQHF
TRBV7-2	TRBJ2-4	CASSLALPVSNIQYF
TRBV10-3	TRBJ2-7	CAINPGHRGYEQYF
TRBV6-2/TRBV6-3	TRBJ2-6	CASRPGLSGANVLTF
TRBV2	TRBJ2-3	CARSRLAGGGTDTQYF
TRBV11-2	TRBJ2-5	CASSMTGGRNSETQYF
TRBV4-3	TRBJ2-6	CASSLNTGANVLTF
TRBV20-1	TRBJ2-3	CSAQPAGVTDTQYF
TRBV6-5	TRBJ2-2	CASSYSWTSAVPGELFF
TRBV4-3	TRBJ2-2	CASSQSAVGELFF
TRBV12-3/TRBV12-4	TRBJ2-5	CASTSGGAPTWETQYF
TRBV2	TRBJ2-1	CASSVTEAYNEQFF
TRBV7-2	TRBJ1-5	CASSLGGLGAGLQPQHF
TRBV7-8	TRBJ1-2	CASSLGRRNYGYTF
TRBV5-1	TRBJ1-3	CASSGSGQKGNTIYF
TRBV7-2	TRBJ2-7	CASSPYTEQYF
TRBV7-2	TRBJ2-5	CASSFGAGREETQYF
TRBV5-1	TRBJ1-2	CASSLARDEVYTF
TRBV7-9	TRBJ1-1	CASSLEIGVEAFF
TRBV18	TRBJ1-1	CASSPQAGGAYTEAFF
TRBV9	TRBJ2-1	CASSPPGLENNEQFF
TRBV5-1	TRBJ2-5	CASREVPGQGFFRPETQYF
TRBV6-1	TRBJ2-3	CASTYRWAGLGTDTQYF
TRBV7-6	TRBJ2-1	CASSLRQGAYEQFF
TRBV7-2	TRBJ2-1	CASSSQGAVNEQFF
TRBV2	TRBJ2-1	CASSESGGGNEQFF
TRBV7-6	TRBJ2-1	CASSTTQSSYNEQFF
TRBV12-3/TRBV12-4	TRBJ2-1	CASSRDQGREQFF
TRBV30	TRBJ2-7	CAWTSSREQYF
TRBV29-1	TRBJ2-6	CSVGGQSVSGVLTF
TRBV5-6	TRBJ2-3	CASSFQGWGTDTQYF
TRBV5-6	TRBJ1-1	CASSHRYRNTEAFF
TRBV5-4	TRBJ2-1	CASSLKTGRSYNEQFF
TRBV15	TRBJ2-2	CATSRDKTDTGELFF
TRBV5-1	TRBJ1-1	CASSLAAYANTEAFF
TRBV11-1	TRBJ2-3	CASSFPSGGTDTQYF
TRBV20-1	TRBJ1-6	CSARGDGFYNSPLHF
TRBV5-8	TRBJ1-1	CASSSWGGHSTEAFF
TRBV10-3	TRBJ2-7	CAISEAGAAYEQYF
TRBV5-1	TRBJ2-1	CASSKPGTGDKFF
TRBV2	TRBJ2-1	CASGLDRGGEQFF
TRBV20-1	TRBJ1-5	CSASPTGGQPQHF
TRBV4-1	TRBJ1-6	CASSLLTLGNSPLHF
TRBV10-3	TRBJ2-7	CAISLSGGAYEQYF
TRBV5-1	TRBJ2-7	CASSLVGTNYEQYF
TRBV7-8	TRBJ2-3	CASSQTPGADTQYF
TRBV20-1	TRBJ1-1	CSARVLDSMNTEAFF
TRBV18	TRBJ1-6	CASSPQGGRTSLHF
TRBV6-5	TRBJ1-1	CASSYSSQGPNSEAFF